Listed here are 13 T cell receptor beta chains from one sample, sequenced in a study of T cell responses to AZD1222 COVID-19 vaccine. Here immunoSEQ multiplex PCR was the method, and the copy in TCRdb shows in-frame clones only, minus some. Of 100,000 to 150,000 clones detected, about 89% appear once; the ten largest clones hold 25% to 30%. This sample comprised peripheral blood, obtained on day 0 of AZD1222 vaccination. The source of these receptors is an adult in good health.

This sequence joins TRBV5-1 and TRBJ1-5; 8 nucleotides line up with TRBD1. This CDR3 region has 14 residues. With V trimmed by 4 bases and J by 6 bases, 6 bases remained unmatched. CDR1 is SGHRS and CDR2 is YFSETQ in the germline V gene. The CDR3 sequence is CASSQDRVFQPQHF. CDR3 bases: TGCGCCAGCAGCCAGGACAGGGTCTTTCAGCCCCAGCATTTT.

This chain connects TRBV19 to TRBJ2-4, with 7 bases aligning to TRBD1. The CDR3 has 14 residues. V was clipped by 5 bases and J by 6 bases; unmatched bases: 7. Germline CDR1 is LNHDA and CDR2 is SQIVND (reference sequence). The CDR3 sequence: CASSPRDRRNIQYF. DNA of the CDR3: TGTGCCAGTAGTCCCCGGGACAGAAGAAACATTCAGTACTTC. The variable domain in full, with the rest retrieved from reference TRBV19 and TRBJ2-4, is DGGITQSPKYLFRKEGQNVTLSCEQNLNHDAMYWYRQDPGQGLRLIYYSQIVNDFQKGDIAEGYSVSREKKESFPLTVTSAQKNPTAFYLCASSPRDRRNIQYFGAGTRLSVL.

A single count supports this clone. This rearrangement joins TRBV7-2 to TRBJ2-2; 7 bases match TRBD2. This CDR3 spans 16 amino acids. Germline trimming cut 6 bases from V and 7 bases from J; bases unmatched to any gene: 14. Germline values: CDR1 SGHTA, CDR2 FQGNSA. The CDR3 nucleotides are TGTGCCAGCAGTCAAGGGTCCAGCGGGATAGTCGGGGAGCTGTTTTTT. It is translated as CASSQGSSGIVGELFF.

CDR3 in DNA: TGTGCCAGCAGCTTAGGACAGGTATCCGAGCAGTACTTC. The encoded protein is CASSLGQVSEQYF. This chain links TRBV7-2 with TRBJ2-7; perhaps TRBD1 as D (6 bases). The CDR3 is 13 amino acids. V lost 1 base and J 6 bases, leaving 10 bases between the germline ends. The V gene's germline CDR1 is SGHTA and CDR2 FQGNSA. The complete variable domain, with remaining parts taken from reference TRBV7-2 and TRBJ2-7, reads GAGVSQSPSNKVTEKGKDVELRCDPISGHTALYWYRQSLGQGLEFLIYFQGNSAPDKSGLPSDRFSAERTGGSVSTLTIQRTQQEDSAVYLCASSLGQVSEQYFGPGTRLTVT.

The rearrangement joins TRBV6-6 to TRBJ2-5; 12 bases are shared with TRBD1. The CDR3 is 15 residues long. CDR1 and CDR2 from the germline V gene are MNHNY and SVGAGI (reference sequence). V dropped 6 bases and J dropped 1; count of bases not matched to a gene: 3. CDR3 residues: CASRGQGASQETQYF. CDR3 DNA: TGTGCCAGCAGGGGACAGGGGGCTTCCCAAGAGACCCAGTACTTC.

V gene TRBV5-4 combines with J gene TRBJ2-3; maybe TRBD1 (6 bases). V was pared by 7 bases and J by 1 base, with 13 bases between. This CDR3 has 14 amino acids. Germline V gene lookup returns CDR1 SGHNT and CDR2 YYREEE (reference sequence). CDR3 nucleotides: TGTGCCAGCCGAAGGGACACTGGCACAGATACGCAGTATTTT. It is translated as CASRRDTGTDTQYF.

CDR3 nucleotides: TGTGCCAGCAGTTTAAGGGGGGGAAGGACTGGAAACACCATATATTTT. As protein: CASSLRGGRTGNTIYF. This chain joins TRBV27 and TRBJ1-3; TRBD1 is a possible D gene (6 bases). Germline loops: CDR1 MNHEY, CDR2 SMNVEV (reference sequence). The CDR3 loop spans 16 amino acids. The V end was cut by 2 bases, the J end by 2 bases, with 13 bases between.

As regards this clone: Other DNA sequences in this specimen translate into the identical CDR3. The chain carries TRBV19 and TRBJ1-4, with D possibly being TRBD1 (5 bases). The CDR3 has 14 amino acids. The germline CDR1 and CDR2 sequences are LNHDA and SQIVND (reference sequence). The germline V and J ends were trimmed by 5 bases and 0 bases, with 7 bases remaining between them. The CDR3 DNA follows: TGTGCCAGTAGTCCGACAGCAACTAATGAAAAACTGTTTTTT. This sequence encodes CASSPTATNEKLFF.

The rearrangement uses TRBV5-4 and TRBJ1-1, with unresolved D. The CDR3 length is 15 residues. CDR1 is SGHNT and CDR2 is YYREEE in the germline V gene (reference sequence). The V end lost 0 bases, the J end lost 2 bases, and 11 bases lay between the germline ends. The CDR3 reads CASSLAVGDNTEAFF. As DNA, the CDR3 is TGTGCCAGCAGCTTGGCCGTTGGGGATAACACTGAAGCTTTCTTT.

For the CDR3, the DNA is TGTGCCAGCAGCGCCACTATCGTCACTGAAGCTTTCTTT. As protein: CASSATIVTEAFF. V gene TRBV12-3 or TRBV12-4 combines with J gene TRBJ1-1, with D unclear. The CDR3 runs 13 residues. V lost 6 bases, J lost 4 bases, and 12 bases lay in between.

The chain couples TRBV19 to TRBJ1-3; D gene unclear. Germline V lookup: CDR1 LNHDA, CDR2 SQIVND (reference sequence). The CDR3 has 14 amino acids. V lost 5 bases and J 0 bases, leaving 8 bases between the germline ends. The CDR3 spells CASSWVISGNTIYF. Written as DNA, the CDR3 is TGTGCCAGTAGTTGGGTTATCTCTGGAAACACCATATATTTT.

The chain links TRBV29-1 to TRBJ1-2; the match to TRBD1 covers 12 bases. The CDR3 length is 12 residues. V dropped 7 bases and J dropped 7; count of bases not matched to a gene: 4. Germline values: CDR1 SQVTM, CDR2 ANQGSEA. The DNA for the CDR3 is TGCAGCGCGGGACAGGGGGCAAGTGGCTACACCTTC. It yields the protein CSAGQGASGYTF.

The CDR3: CASSIGRDRDYGYTF. The CDR3 region has the DNA TGTGCCAGTAGTATAGGGAGGGACAGGGACTATGGCTACACCTTC. The V call is TRBV19, the J call TRBJ1-2; 9 nucleotides line up with TRBD1. V shed 1 base, J shed 3 bases, and the junction held 3 bases outside the gene matches. Germline V gene lookup returns CDR1 LNHDA and CDR2 SQIVND (reference sequence). This CDR3 has 15 residues.